A selection of T cell receptor beta chains follows, all from one sample in a study of shared clonotypes between healthy human individuals. Generated by immunoSEQ multiplex PCR, the TCRdb table keeps only in-frame clones and is missing some. The table records nearly 2 million clones, just under 95% of them present only once. The sequenced sample consisted of naive CD8+ T cells sorted from blood. These TCRs come from a man younger than 30 in good health. The CDR3 runs from the conserved cysteine through the conserved F or W. D genes are given only for firm matches.

TGCGCCAGCAGTGAGGCGGGAGTGGGGAATGAGCAGTTCTTC	CASSEAGVGNEQFF	TRBJ2-1	14	TRBD2	TRBV10-1
TGCGCCAGCAGCTTGTCCAGCGACACCTACGAGCAGTACTTC	CASSLSSDTYEQYF	TRBJ2-7	14	NA	TRBV5-1
TGTGCCTCCTTGGAGGGGACCCAGTACTTC	CASLEGTQYF	TRBJ2-5	10	NA	TRBV2
TGTGCCAGCAGCAAAAATACAGAGATAACTAGCGGGAGAGGCAATGAGCAGTTCTTC	CASSKNTEITSGRGNEQFF	TRBJ2-1	19	NA	TRBV21-1
TGTGCCAGCAGTTACTCGGGACAGCAAGAGACCCAGTACTTC	CASSYSGQQETQYF	TRBJ2-5	14	TRBD1	TRBV6-6
TGTGCCAGCAGCACCGGGACAGGTCAGGGCTACACCTTC	CASSTGTGQGYTF	TRBJ1-2	13	TRBD1	TRBV9
TGTGCCAGTAGTGTCCAGGGGGCCCCCTACGAGCAGTACTTC	CASSVQGAPYEQYF	TRBJ2-7	14	TRBD1	TRBV19
TGTGCCAGCAGTGCAATTGGGACAGACTCTGGAAACACCATATATTTT	CASSAIGTDSGNTIYF	TRBJ1-3	16	TRBD1	TRBV6-1
TGTGCCAGCAGCTTGGGCAGAACCTACGAGCAGTACTTC	CASSLGRTYEQYF	TRBJ2-7	13	NA	TRBV5-4
TGCGCCAGCAGCCAAGACGGCTCGAACACCGGGGAGCTGTTTTTT	CASSQDGSNTGELFF	TRBJ2-2	15	NA	TRBV4-3
TGTGCCAGCAGCTTGAGGGACGGTGGATATGAAAAACTGTTTTTT	CASSLRDGGYEKLFF	TRBJ1-4	15	NA	TRBV5-5